This T cell receptor beta chain was observed in a study of regulatory T cells in long-lasting Graves disease. Study findings and constraints: Lower TCR diversity was seen in persistent Graves' patients than in newly diagnosed ones.

V was shortened by 5 bases and J by 3 bases, with 14 bases between the two germline ends. The CDR3 sequence is 15 residues long. CDR1 and CDR2 (germline): SGHAT, FQDESV (reference sequence). Specified time point: newly diagnosed GD, antithyroid drugs for less than 3 months. There was RNA extracted from PBMCs, and the TCR library was made from it. In building TCR beta libraries, iRepertoire HTBI primers were used together with Arm-PCR of CDR3 regions. TCRdb ran MiXCR on the multiplex PCR reads and lists one entry per CDR3 protein. The sample consists of 550,000 or so distinct CDR3 sequences, more than 10% of them appearing once. This clonotype was found many times. Its antigen is unidentified. A further study also used this sample, focusing on T cells in Graves' hyperthyroidism and ophthalmopathy. As that study records: Among clonotypes expanded in thyroid above 0.001, most were also found in blood.

The chain combines TRBV11-1 with TRBJ2-1; TRBD1 might be the D (6 bases). The source was peripheral blood mononuclear cells (PBMCs), collected at new diagnosis, from a patient treated with antithyroid drugs. This TCR derives from a woman aged 25 to 39 with Graves disease. The CDR3 sequence is CASSPPWGRYNEQFF. CDR3 nucleotides: TGTGCCAGCAGCCCGCCGTGGGGGCGCTACAATGAGCAGTTCTTC.